The TCR beta chain described here comes from a study of blood T cell repertoires in COVID-19. Measured with immunoSEQ multiplex PCR; TCRdb has only the in-frame clones, and not every one. Here the sample spans over 250,000 clones, around 90% being singletons. The germline CDR1 and CDR2 sequences are MGHRA and YSYEKL. Unmatched junction bases numbered 10, after V lost 0 bases and J lost 1 base. CDR3 size: 18 residues. V is TRBV4-1 and J is TRBJ2-3, with 7 positions matching TRBD2. Sequencing was carried out using peripheral blood. The receptor's source is a man aged 50 or older with acute or convalescent COVID-19. CDR3 sequence (DNA): TGCGCCAGCAGCCAAGATATGGGGGGGGTACCGCGCACAGATACGCAGTATTTT. This codes for CASSQDMGGVPRTDTQYF.